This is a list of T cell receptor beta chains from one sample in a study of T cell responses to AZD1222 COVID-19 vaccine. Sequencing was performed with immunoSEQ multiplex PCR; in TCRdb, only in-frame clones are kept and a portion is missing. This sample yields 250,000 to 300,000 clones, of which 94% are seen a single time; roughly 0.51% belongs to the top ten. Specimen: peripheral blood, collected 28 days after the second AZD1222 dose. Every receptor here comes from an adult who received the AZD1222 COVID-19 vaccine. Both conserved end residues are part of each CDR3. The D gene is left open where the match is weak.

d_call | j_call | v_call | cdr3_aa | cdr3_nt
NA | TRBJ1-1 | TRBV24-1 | CATSDGRKQAFF | TGTGCCACCAGTGATGGTAGGAAGCAAGCTTTCTTT
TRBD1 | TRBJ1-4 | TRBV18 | CASSGNRGTNEKLFF | TGTGCCAGCTCAGGAAACAGGGGGACTAATGAAAAACTGTTTTTT
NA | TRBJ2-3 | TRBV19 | CASSILVRDTQYF | TGTGCCAGTAGTATCCTCGTCCGGGATACGCAGTATTTT
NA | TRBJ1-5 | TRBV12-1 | CASSFFVQGKVSQPQHF | TGTGCCAGCAGCTTTTTTGTGCAAGGGAAGGTGAGTCAGCCCCAGCATTTT
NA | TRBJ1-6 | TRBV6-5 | CASSPGLGRSPLHF | TGTGCCAGCAGTCCGGGATTAGGGCGCTCACCCCTCCACTTT
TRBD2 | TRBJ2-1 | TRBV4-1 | CASSQRGLADYNEQFF | TGCGCCAGCAGCCAACGGGGACTAGCGGATTACAATGAGCAGTTCTTC
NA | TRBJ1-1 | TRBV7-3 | CASQPAGNRRTEAFF | TGTGCCAGCCAACCGGCAGGGAATCGGCGCACTGAAGCTTTCTTT
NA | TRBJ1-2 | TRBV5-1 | CASSAGNPPNYGYTF | TGCGCCAGCAGTGCAGGGAACCCCCCCAACTATGGCTACACCTTC
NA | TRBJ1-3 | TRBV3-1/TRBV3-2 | CASSLLGAFPLLSSGNTIYF | TGTGCCAGCAGCCTTTTGGGGGCATTTCCTCTCTTGAGCTCTGGAAACACCATATATTTT
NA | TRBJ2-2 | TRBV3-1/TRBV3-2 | CASSRTQSGELFF | TGTGCCAGCAGCCGGACCCAGTCCGGGGAGCTGTTTTTT
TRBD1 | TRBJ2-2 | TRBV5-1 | CASSLTGDGPGELFF | TGCGCCAGCAGCTTAACAGGGGATGGGCCCGGGGAGCTGTTTTTT